The subject of this entry is one T cell receptor beta chain. This record comes from a study of technical replicates of blood from a few donors. Germline assignment: CDR1 LNHDA and CDR2 SQIVND (reference sequence). The CDR3 consists of 13 residues. V lost 8 bases and J 1 base, leaving 11 bases between the germline ends. Sequencing was performed with immunoSEQ multiplex PCR; in TCRdb, only in-frame clones are kept and a portion is missing. The sample lists about 12,000 clones, about 94% occurring once. The gene calls are TRBV19 and TRBJ1-1; a possible D gene is TRBD1 (6 bases). Source material: PBMCs. The source of this sequence is a human donor in good health. CDR3 in amino acids: CASPDRTNTEAFF. DNA for the CDR3: TGTGCCAGTCCCGACAGGACGAACACTGAAGCTTTCTTT. Full variable domain (rest looked up from reference TRBV19 and TRBJ1-1): DGGITQSPKYLFRKEGQNVTLSCEQNLNHDAMYWYRQDPGQGLRLIYYSQIVNDFQKGDIAEGYSVSREKKESFPLTVTSAQKNPTAFYLCASPDRTNTEAFFGQGTRLTVV.